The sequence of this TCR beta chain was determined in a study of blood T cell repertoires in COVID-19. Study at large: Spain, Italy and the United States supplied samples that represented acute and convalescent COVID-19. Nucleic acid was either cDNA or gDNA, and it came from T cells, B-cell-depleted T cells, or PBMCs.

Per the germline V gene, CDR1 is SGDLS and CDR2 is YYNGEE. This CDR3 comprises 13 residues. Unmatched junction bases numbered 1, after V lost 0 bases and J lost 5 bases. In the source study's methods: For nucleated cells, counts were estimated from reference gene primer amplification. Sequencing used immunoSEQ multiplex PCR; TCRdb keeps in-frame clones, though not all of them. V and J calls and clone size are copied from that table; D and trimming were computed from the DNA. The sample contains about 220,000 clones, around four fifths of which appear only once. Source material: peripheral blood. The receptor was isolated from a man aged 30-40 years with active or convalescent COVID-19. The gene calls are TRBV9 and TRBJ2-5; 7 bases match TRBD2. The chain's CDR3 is CASSVVGGETQYF. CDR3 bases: TGTGCCAGCAGCGTAGTGGGGGGGGAGACCCAGTACTTC.